The present T cell receptor (beta chain) was sequenced within a study of T cells in localized non-small cell lung cancer (dated by TCRdb to 2019 to 2021). In the study overall: The study examined T cell repertoires in a few hundred patients with early-stage NSCLC and compared tumors with uninvolved tumor-adjacent lungs. The cohort consisted of approximately 240 treatment-naive NSCLC patients whose localized lung tumors had been resected. The mean age of the NSCLC patients was around 67 years, with 120 to 150 men and about a hundred women. General study outcomes and caveats: Since the design was exploratory, TCR variables were selected using unadjusted p-values with no false-discovery rate correction. Uninvolved tumor-adjacent lung showed the highest T cell clonality, higher than tumor, which suggests more focused antigenic responses in the uninvolved tumor-adjacent lung. Because multi-region tumor sequencing was not performed, intratumor heterogeneity could not be ruled out. Of the top 100 tumor clones, a median of approximately 60 were detected in paired uninvolved adjacent lung; over 25 were also among that lung's top 100. Higher T cell density in blood was associated with longer overall survival, whereas higher clonality in adjacent lung was associated with shorter survival.

At diagnosis, tumor, uninvolved tumor-adjacent lung and peripheral blood were collected and then preserved as a mix of FFPE and fresh-frozen material. For TCR repertoire profiling, blood samples were analyzed in the form of peripheral blood mononuclear cells. This clone was counted once. Its binding antigen is unknown. No much larger clone is present one base from it, and per-base qualities are unavailable. The immunoSEQ Assay was used to sequence TCR beta CDR3 regions from DNA. Per the authors' processing: To compute T cell density, TCR beta template counts were normalized to usable DNA, which was estimated by amplifying housekeeping genes. Richness was estimated using the preseqR package, with extrapolation to 400,000 templates for PBMC samples and to 120,000 templates for tissue samples. Clonality was calculated as one minus Pielou's evenness. Tissue-enriched TCRs were identified by differential abundance testing using productive amino-acid clonotypes, minimum total count 5 and alpha 0.1. The Jaccard Index and the Morisita Overlap Index were used to measure repertoire overlap between compartments. GLIPH grouped TCR beta CDR3s together with public tetramer-defined viral CDR3s, and a viral motif had to include at least three viral sequences and also show V-gene enrichment. TCRdb carries this immuneACCESS record with in-frame sequences only. Its versions omit some clonotypes, under half of them owing to an unresolved V gene in the studies checked, with the rest unexplained. That table furnishes V, J and clone size, whereas the DNA furnished D and trimming. This sample comprises some 25,000 clones, around 89% of them detected only once. About 9.5% of the sample comes from the top ten.

The TCR was taken from a woman between 35 and 75 years old with stage III lung adenocarcinoma. Source: peripheral blood mononuclear cells, taken before any cancer treatment.

The CDR3 loop reads CASSIDGTANTEAFF. The sequenced DNA is TGTGCCAGTAGTATAGATGGGACAGCTAACACTGAAGCTTTCTTT. This chain is built from TRBV19 and TRBJ1-1, with 7 bases aligning to TRBD1. For CDR1 and CDR2, the germline V gene (reference sequence) lists LNHDA and SQIVND. Spanning cysteine to phenylalanine, the CDR3 consists of 15 amino acids. The CDR3 DNA has 45 bases and is translated from base 1. Ends trimmed: V by 0 bases, J by 2 bases; bases unmatched to a gene: 3. With the portions outside the CDR3 filled from the reference TRBV19 and TRBJ1-1 genes, the complete variable region becomes DGGITQSPKYLFRKEGQNVTLSCEQNLNHDAMYWYRQDPGQGLRLIYYSQIVNDFQKGDIAEGYSVSREKKESFPLTVTSAQKNPTAFYLCASSIDGTANTEAFFGQGTRLTVV.